This TCR beta chain was identified during a study of blood T cell repertoires in COVID-19. Study-wide background: Specimens from acute and convalescent COVID-19 originated in the United States, Italy and Spain.

This clone was seen a few times. Profiled with immunoSEQ multiplex PCR; TCRdb holds only in-frame clones, not every one. The data show around 250,000 clones, around nine tenths seen once. V dropped 10 bases and J dropped 6 bases, with 13 bases sitting between them. Germline V gene data show CDR1 as MDHEN and CDR2 as SYDVKM. The CDR3 totals 12 residues. This TCR was recovered from a woman in her sixties or seventies with active or convalescent COVID-19. Sequenced: peripheral blood. The J gene is TRBJ1-5, the V gene TRBV28; unclear D gene. The DNA of the CDR3 is TGTGCCATCCGTGACACCGTTCAGCCCCAGCATTTT. This sequence encodes CAIRDTVQPQHF. The complete variable domain, with remaining parts taken from reference TRBV28 and TRBJ1-5, reads DVKVTQSSRYLVKRTGEKVFLECVQDMDHENMFWYRQDPGLGLRLIYFSYDVKMKEKGDIPEGYSVSREKKERFSLILESASTNQTSMYLCAIRDTVQPQHFGDGTRLSIL.